This TCR beta chain was sequenced during a study of OX40 agonist ivuxolimab in advanced cancers. If patients had autoimmune disease history or systemic immunosuppression, they were excluded. General study results and limits: Some nonresponders also had low normalized T-cell clonal expansion. The study found that CD8+ T cells averaged more expanded clones than CD4+.

Data came from immunoSEQ multiplex PCR; TCRdb stores just in-frame clones and leaves some out. The sample includes tens of thousands of clones, about 94% of them seen just once. Looked up from germline, CDR1 is LGHNA and CDR2 is YSLEER. The junction had 6 bases not matched to a gene; V was cut back by 0 bases and J by 5 bases. The CDR3 is made up of 18 amino acids. To note about this clone: What it recognizes is unknown.

The sequence was collected from an adult with an advanced solid tumor such as melanoma, head and neck, liver or kidney cancer. Sequencing used CD4+ or CD8+ T cells sorted from blood, obtained in a trial of the OX40 agonist ivuxolimab. This sequence joins TRBV4-3 and TRBJ2-1; the match to TRBD2 covers 14 bases. The CDR3 nucleotides are TGCGCCAGCAGCCAAGATTGGACTAGCGGGAGGAGGGACAATGAGCAGTTCTTC. Its protein product is CASSQDWTSGRRDNEQFF.